The T cell receptor beta chain under discussion was sequenced for a study of T cell changes during pregnancy in multiple sclerosis. Assay used: immunoSEQ multiplex PCR; TCRdb lists only in-frame clones, some missing. The sample lists about 53,000 clones, roughly 91% seen once, with 0.45% to 0.5% in the top ten. The CDR3 contains 13 residues. Germline assignment: CDR1 SNHLY and CDR2 FYNNEI. V was shortened by 4 bases and J by 1 base, with 7 bases between the two germline ends. This clone was recorded once. The chain links TRBV2 to TRBJ1-2; no clear D. The sequencing here drew on CD4+ T cells from peripheral blood mononuclear cells, taken in the third trimester of pregnancy. The receptor was derived from a female donor with multiple sclerosis, enrolled in a pregnancy study. The chain's CDR3 is CASSARDNYGYTF. The CDR3 DNA follows: TGTGCCAGCAGTGCGAGGGATAACTATGGCTACACCTTC.